This T cell receptor beta chain was retrieved from a study of radiotherapy plus CTLA-4 blockade in lung cancer. Looking at the study overall: Objective responses were seen in more than 15% of patients, disease control in approximately 30%.

The data were produced by immunoSEQ multiplex PCR, yet TCRdb's version contains in-frame clones alone and is incomplete. The sample lists about 50,000 clones, 73% occurring once. Patients with chemo-refractory metastatic non-small-cell lung cancer received focal radiation plus CTLA-4 blockade with ipilimumab. In regard to this clone: Its antigen is as yet unknown.

Broader study findings: Alongside interferon-beta, early blood T cell clone dynamics were reportedly the best predictor of response. Once radiotherapy plus ipilimumab had been given, TCR clones derived from tumor expanded in blood.

CDR3 length equals 13 residues. Deletions cut 7 bases from V and 2 bases from J, with 9 bases between. Germline V CDR1 and CDR2: MDHEN, SYDVKM. The chain employs TRBV28 and TRBJ1-5, with no clear D. The source material was peripheral blood, sampled from a patient treated with radiotherapy plus ipilimumab. The sequence derives from a human donor with non-small cell lung cancer who had a complete response to radiotherapy plus ipilimumab. The CDR3 sequence is CASTAGGNQPQHF. DNA of the CDR3: TGTGCCAGCACCGCCGGGGGCAATCAGCCCCAGCATTTT.